The entry below describes one TCR beta chain. Its antigen remains unknown. Treatment indicated: 15 to 20 received Ad26.COV2.S at low or high dose, single or two shots; about 5 received placebo; per-sample allocation not given. Sampling was done on day 63 after the first vaccine or placebo injection. Profiling relied on immunoSEQ multiplex PCR, and the TCRdb table lists in-frame clones only, not all of them. The table has approximately 420,000 clones, roughly nine tenths seen once; the top ten hold 3.5%. The sample originates from a study of Ad26.COV2.S vaccination and SARS-CoV-2 variants. General study results and limits: Researchers cautioned that TCR breadth and depth analyses may have underestimated total T cell responses. Non-spike TCR breadth was similar in vaccine and placebo recipients. Reportedly, spike-specific CD8+ and CD4+ T cell responses achieved substantial breadth once vaccination had taken place.

Trimming removed 5 bases at V and 2 bases at J, with 12 bases between. This CDR3 comprises 14 residues. Per the germline V gene, CDR1 is MNHNY and CDR2 is SVGAGI (reference sequence). This rearrangement joins TRBV6-6 to TRBJ1-2; D is perhaps TRBD1 (5 bases). The specimen comprised peripheral blood, sampled in a trial of Ad26.COV2.S vaccine versus placebo. The TCR comes from a person aged 18-65 years who received the Ad26.COV2.S COVID-19 vaccine or a placebo. The CDR3 region is CASSQQDWNYGYTF. The CDR3 bases are TGTGCCAGCAGTCAACAGGACTGGAACTATGGCTACACCTTC.